Shown below are 2 T cell receptor beta chains from a single sample sequenced in a study of CD8+ T cells in alopecia areata (dated by TCRdb to the late 2010s). The method was the immunoSEQ multiplex PCR assay. RNA was extracted from all samples and reverse transcribed into cDNA as template for TCR sequencing. TCRdb re-hosts the immuneACCESS table, in-frame sequences only. Its copies lack some clones; in the studies checked, an unresolved V gene accounts for under half of them, and the cause for the rest is not known. Present in this sample are 180,000 or so clones, 51% of which were seen just once. 10% of the sample lies in the top ten. The intended sense of this specimen's treatment or condition label: oral pan-JAK inhibitor, 5-10 mg twice daily. The material sequenced was CD8+ T cells sorted from blood, taken at roughly week 53, from a patient treated with tofacitinib. The source is a human donor with alopecia areata.

This chain joins TRBV5-6 and TRBJ1-1; D remains unclear. There are 13 residues in the CDR3. Looked up from germline, CDR1 is SGHDT and CDR2 is YYEEEE. V was cut by 6 bases and J by 2 bases, with 11 bases left in between. The DNA of the CDR3 is TGTGCCAGCACCCCTTATAGTAACACTGAAGCTTTCTTT. It yields the protein CASTPYSNTEAFF.

The rearrangement links TRBV29-1 to TRBJ2-7, with D possibly TRBD1 on 7 matching bases. Germline values: CDR1 SQVTM, CDR2 ANQGSEA. V dropped 7 bases and J dropped 2 bases, with 18 bases sitting between them. The CDR3 runs to 14 residues. The CDR3 loop is CSAAGGTETYEQYF. CDR3 coding DNA: TGCAGCGCCGCCGGAGGGACAGAAACCTACGAGCAGTACTTC.